Following are 2 T cell receptor beta chains from one sample sequenced in a study of cytomegalovirus exposure and HLA in healthy donors. PCR amplification relied on 60 Vbeta primers (plus 13 Jbeta primers). Clones were sequenced by immunoSEQ multiplex PCR, and TCRdb holds only the in-frame ones, with some missing. The table lists 120,000 to 150,000 clones, approximately 84% of them singletons. The sample taken for sequencing was PBMCs. All receptors derive from a woman in her thirties or forties in good health and CMV-seronegative.

The chain links TRBV11-2 to TRBJ2-1; D unclear. Trimming cost V 4 bases and J 0 bases, with 10 bases left between them. In germline, CDR1 is SGHAT, CDR2 FQNNGV. CDR3 size: 15 residues. The CDR3 sequence: CASSSAQRSYNEQFF. The CDR3 coding sequence is TGTGCCAGCAGCTCAGCTCAGCGCTCCTACAATGAGCAGTTCTTC.

V gene TRBV27 combines with J gene TRBJ2-7; the match to TRBD1 covers 8 bases. The CDR3 spans 15 residues. Germline lookup yields CDR1 MNHEY and CDR2 SMNVEV (reference sequence). The junction had 4 bases not matched to a gene; V was cut back by 1 base and J by 2 bases. CDR3 nucleotides: TGTGCCAGCAGTTTATGGGCAGGGGGCGCCTACGAGCAGTACTTC. Translation: CASSLWAGGAYEQYF.